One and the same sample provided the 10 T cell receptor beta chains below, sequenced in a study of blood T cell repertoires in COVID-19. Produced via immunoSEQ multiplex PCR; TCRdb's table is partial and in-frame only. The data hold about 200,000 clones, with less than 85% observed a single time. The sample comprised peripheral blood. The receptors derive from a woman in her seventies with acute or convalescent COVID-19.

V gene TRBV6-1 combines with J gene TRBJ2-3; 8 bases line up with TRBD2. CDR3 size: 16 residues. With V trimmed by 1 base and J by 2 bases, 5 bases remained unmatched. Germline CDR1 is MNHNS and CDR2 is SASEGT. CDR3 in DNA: TGTGCCAGCAGTGAAGGTCGGGGGGGCCACACAGATACGCAGTATTTT. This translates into CASSEGRGGHTDTQYF.

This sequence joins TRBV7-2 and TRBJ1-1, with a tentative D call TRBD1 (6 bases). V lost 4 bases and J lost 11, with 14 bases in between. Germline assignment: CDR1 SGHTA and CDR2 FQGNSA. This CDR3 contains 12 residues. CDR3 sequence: CASSSGQFEAFF. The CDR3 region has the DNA TGTGCCAGCAGCTCAGGACAGTTTGAGGCTTTCTTT.

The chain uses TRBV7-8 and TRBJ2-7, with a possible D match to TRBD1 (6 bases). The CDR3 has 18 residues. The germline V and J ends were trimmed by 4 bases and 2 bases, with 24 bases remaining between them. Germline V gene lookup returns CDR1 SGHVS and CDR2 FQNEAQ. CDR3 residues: CASSSMRGVTGLAYEQYF. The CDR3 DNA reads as TGTGCCAGCAGCTCGATGAGAGGGGTTACAGGGCTGGCCTACGAGCAGTACTTC. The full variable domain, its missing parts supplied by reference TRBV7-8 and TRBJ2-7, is GAGVSQSPRYKVAKRGQDVALRCDPISGHVSLFWYQQALGQGPEFLTYFQNEAQLDKSGLPSDRFFAERPEGSVSTLKIQRTQQEDSAVYLCASSSMRGVTGLAYEQYFGPGTRLTVT.

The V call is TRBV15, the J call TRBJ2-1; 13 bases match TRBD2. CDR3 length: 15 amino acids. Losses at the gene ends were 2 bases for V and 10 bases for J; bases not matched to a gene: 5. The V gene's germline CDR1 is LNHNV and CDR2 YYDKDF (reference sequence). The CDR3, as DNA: TGTGCCACCAGCAGATCCACTAGCGGGGGGGCAGAGCAGTTCTTC. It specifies CATSRSTSGGAEQFF. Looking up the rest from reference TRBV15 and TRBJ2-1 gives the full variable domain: DAMVIQNPRYQVTQFGKPVTLSCSQTLNHNVMYWYQQKSSQAPKLLFHYYDKDFNNEADTPDNFQSRRPNTSFCFLDIRSPGLGDTAMYLCATSRSTSGGAEQFFGPGTRLTVL.

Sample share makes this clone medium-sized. The CDR3 loop is CASSSGSSSDTQYF. For the CDR3, the DNA is TGCGCCAGCAGCTCCGGTAGTAGTTCAGATACGCAGTATTTT. The chain combines TRBV5-1 with TRBJ2-3; D gene ambiguous. There are 14 residues in the CDR3. Trimming shortened V by 3 bases and J by 4 bases, and 12 bases separated the two germline ends. CDR1 and CDR2 (germline): SGHRS, YFSETQ.

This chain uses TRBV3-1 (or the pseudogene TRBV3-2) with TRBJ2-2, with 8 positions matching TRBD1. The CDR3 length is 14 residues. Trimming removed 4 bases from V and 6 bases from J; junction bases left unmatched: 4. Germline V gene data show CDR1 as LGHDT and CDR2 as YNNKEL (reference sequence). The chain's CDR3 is CASSRRQGSGELFF. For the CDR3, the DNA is TGTGCCAGCAGCCGTCGACAGGGGTCCGGGGAGCTGTTTTTT.

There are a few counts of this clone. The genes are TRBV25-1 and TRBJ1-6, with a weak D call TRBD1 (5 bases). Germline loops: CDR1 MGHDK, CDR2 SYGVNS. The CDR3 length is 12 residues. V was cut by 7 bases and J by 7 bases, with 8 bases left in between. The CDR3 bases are TGTGCCAGCACAGGGAGGAATTCACCCCTCCACTTT. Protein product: CASTGRNSPLHF.

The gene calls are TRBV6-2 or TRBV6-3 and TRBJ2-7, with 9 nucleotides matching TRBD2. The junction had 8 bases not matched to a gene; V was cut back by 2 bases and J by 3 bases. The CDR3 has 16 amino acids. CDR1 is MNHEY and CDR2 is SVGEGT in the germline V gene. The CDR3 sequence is CASSYGSGGALYEQYF. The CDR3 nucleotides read TGTGCCAGCAGTTACGGTAGCGGGGGAGCACTCTACGAGCAGTACTTC.

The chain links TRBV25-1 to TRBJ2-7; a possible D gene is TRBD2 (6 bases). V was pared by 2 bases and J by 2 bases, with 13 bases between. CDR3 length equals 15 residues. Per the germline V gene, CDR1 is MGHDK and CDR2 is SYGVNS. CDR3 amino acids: CASSERVGGPYEQYF. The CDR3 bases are TGTGCCAGCAGTGAACGCGTCGGGGGACCCTACGAGCAGTACTTC.

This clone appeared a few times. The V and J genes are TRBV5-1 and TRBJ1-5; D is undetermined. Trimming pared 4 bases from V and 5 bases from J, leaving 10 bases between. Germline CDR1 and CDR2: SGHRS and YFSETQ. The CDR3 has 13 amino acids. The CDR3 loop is CASSLSYDQPQHF. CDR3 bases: TGCGCCAGCAGCCTGAGCTACGATCAGCCCCAGCATTTT.